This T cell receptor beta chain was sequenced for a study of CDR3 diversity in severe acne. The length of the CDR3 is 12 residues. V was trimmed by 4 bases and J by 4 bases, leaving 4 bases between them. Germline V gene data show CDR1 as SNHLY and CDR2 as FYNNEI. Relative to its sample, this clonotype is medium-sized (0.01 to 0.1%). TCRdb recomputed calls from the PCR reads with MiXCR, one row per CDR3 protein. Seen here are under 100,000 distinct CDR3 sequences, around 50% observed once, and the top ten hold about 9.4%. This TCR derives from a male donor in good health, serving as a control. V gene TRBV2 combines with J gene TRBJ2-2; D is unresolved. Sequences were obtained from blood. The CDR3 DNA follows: TGTGCCAGCAGTGTTGTCACCGGGGAGCTGTTTTTT. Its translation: CASSVVTGELFF.